The 6 T cell receptor beta chains below were found in one sample sequenced in a study of tissue T cells after allogeneic stem cell transplantation. This table comes from immunoSEQ multiplex PCR, and its TCRdb copy is limited to in-frame clones, with some not included. This sample has just over 25,000 clones, with 75% to 95% found just once. The source material was blood, sampled before transplantation. These receptors were collected from a male donor older than 55 who later had graft-versus-host disease after an allogeneic stem cell transplant.

The chain employs TRBV5-4 and TRBJ1-2, with 7 bases that match TRBD1. Germline CDR1 reads SGHNT; CDR2 reads YYREEE (reference sequence). V gave up 0 bases and J gave up 3 bases; unmatched junction bases: 5. This CDR3 has 15 amino acids. The CDR3 DNA reads as TGTGCCAGCAGCTTGGGGGCCGGGACAGACTATGGCTACACCTTC. It translates to CASSLGAGTDYGYTF.

The gene calls are TRBV7-7 and TRBJ2-5; 7 positions match TRBD1. CDR3 length: 15 amino acids. The germline V gene has CDR1 SSHAT and CDR2 FNYEAQ (reference sequence). The V and J ends lost 1 base and 4 bases, in that order; junction bases with no gene match: 6. The CDR3 reads CASSLGGQVGETQYF. CDR3 DNA sequence: TGTGCCAGCAGCTTAGGCGGACAGGTGGGAGAGACCCAGTACTTC.

J is TRBJ2-5 and V is TRBV5-6; D unresolved. Trimming stripped 1 base from V and 4 bases from J, with 8 bases between. CDR1 and CDR2 from the germline V gene are SGHDT and YYEEEE. This CDR3 is 13 amino acids long. The CDR3 DNA reads as TGTGCCAGCAGCTTGTCGAGGTTAGAGACCCAGTACTTC. Its protein is CASSLSRLETQYF.

The chain is built from TRBV20-1 and TRBJ1-2; no clear D gene. The CDR3 totals 11 residues. Germline-derived CDR1 and CDR2 are DFQATT and SNEGSKA (reference sequence). The V end was cut by 7 bases, the J end by 3 bases, with 9 bases between. The CDR3 sequence: CSVVADYGYTF. The CDR3 DNA sequence: TGCAGTGTTGTGGCAGACTATGGCTACACCTTC.

The chain joins TRBV13 to TRBJ1-1; D remains unclear. V was shortened by 5 bases and J by 3 bases, with 10 bases between the two germline ends. Germline V gene lookup returns CDR1 PRHDT and CDR2 FYEKMQ (reference sequence). The CDR3 is made up of 13 amino acids. The CDR3 loop is CASSVIRDTEAFF. CDR3 DNA: TGTGCCAGCAGCGTCATAAGGGACACTGAAGCTTTCTTT.

This chain uses TRBV2 with TRBJ2-7; TRBD1 matches at 9 bases. This CDR3 contains 13 residues. V gave up 7 bases and J gave up 4 bases; unmatched junction bases: 5. Germline V gene data show CDR1 as SNHLY and CDR2 as FYNNEI. CDR3 residues: CASNPTGGYEQYF. The CDR3 DNA is TGTGCCAGCAACCCGACAGGGGGATACGAGCAGTACTTC. Based on the CDR3 plus reference TRBV2 and TRBJ2-7, the full variable domain is EPEVTQTPSHQVTQMGQEVILRCVPISNHLYFYWYRQILGQKVEFLVSFYNNEISEKSEIFDDQFSVERPDGSNFTLKIRSTKLEDSAMYFCASNPTGGYEQYFGPGTRLTVT.